This record covers a single TCR beta chain. This sample was taken from a study of T-cell reconstitution after alpha-beta-depleted transplantation in children. As it was prepared, the TCRbeta library received unique molecular identifiers. TCRdb recomputed calls from the PCR reads with MiXCR, one row per CDR3 protein. This table holds approximately 350,000 distinct CDR3 sequences, under 13% found once. With 6 bases clipped from V and 2 bases from J, the junction kept 9 bases outside the gene matches. Germline CDR1 MNHEY, CDR2 SMNVEV (reference sequence). This CDR3 is built from 15 residues. The input for sequencing was PBMCs from the stem cell graft donor, taken from the stem cell graft. This TCR came from a human donor who donated a stem cell graft to a child with acute lymphoblastic leukemia. This sequence joins TRBV27 and TRBJ2-7; TRBD1 matches 8 bases. The CDR3 spells CASRKYRDRTYEQYF. Here the CDR3 DNA reads TGTGCCAGCAGAAAGTACCGGGACAGGACCTACGAGCAGTACTTC.